Listed below are T cell receptor beta chains from one sample, sequenced in a study of T cell repertoires in cytomegalovirus infection. Antigens for these TCRs are unknown. TCRdb re-analysed the reads in MiXCR, keeping a single row per CDR3 protein. The data show about 830,000 distinct CDR3 sequences, with 30% to 35% seen just once and 12% held by the top ten. The material sequenced was cultured CD8+ T cells from PBMCs, taken from culture after CMV antigen stimulation. The receptors shown here come from a human donor in good health (CMV status not recorded). Some clones in this sample may be carry-over from other donors' samples. CDR3s include the opening cysteine and the closing phenylalanine or tryptophan. Fields, in order: CDR3 DNA, CDR3 protein, J gene, V gene, clone size, D gene. A D gene is named only where the DNA matches it firmly. Rows give clone size only sometimes, using once, few, many, or a class for an expanded clone.

TGTGCCAGCAGCCCCGGACTAGCGGCCCACAATGAGCAGTTCTTC CASSPGLAAHNEQFF TRBJ2-1 TRBV5-5 NA TRBD2
TGTGCCAGCAGTTTCGGTTCGGGAGCCGCGAACACCGGGGAGCTGTTTTTT CASSFGSGAANTGELFF TRBJ2-2 TRBV28 NA NA
TGTGCCAGCAGTTACTCGACAGGGGGAAATTCACCCCTCCACTTT CASSYSTGGNSPLHF TRBJ1-6 TRBV6-5 many TRBD1
TGTGCCAGTAGTATTAGGGGCAGGAGGTTGGATGAGCAGTTCTTC CASSIRGRRLDEQFF TRBJ2-1 TRBV19 NA NA
TGTGCCAGCAGTTCCGTTAGCTCCTACAATGAGCAGTTCTTC CASSSVSSYNEQFF TRBJ2-1 TRBV6-2/TRBV6-3 few NA
TGTGCCAGCAGTACCCCAGGAGCCACTGAAGCTTTCTTT CASSTPGATEAFF TRBJ1-1 TRBV6-2/TRBV6-3 few NA
TGTGCCAGCAGCTTAGGACACAACTACACCTTC CASSLGHNYTF TRBJ1-2 TRBV7-9 NA NA
TGTGCCAGCAGGGGGGACGGAACCTCCTACAATGAGCAGTTCTTC CASRGDGTSYNEQFF TRBJ2-1 TRBV27 few NA
TGCAGTGCTAGAGATAGAAGCGGGGGGGCGATCTACAATGAGCAGTTCTTC CSARDRSGGAIYNEQFF TRBJ2-1 TRBV20-1 NA TRBD2
TGTGCCAGCAGTAGTAAGTGGAACACCGGGGAGCTGTTTTTT CASSSKWNTGELFF TRBJ2-2 TRBV12-3/TRBV12-4 few NA
TGTGCCAGCAGCGTAGACTATGAGACAATGAACACTGAAGCTTTCTTT CASSVDYETMNTEAFF TRBJ1-1 TRBV9 once NA
TGTGCCAGCAGTCCCCTACACAGCTTAGCCCCGAGCAATCAGCCCCAGCATTTT CASSPLHSLAPSNQPQHF TRBJ1-5 TRBV27 NA NA
TGTGCCAGCACCCAGGTCGGGGGTGAAGCTTTCTTT CASTQVGGEAFF TRBJ1-1 TRBV12-3/TRBV12-4 NA NA
TGTGCCAGTAGTATCGTCCGGGACCGGGGTTCACCCCTCCACTTT CASSIVRDRGSPLHF TRBJ1-6 TRBV19 NA NA
TGTGCCAGCAGCGCAGGGGTTGCTAATGGGGCTTTCTTT CASSAGVANGAFF TRBJ1-1 TRBV12-3/TRBV12-4 many NA
TGTGCCAGCACAACCCCCGGGACAGGGACATACAATGAGCAGTTCTTC CASTTPGTGTYNEQFF TRBJ2-1 TRBV12-3/TRBV12-4 few TRBD1
TGTGCCAGCACCTCCCGGCAGGGTAGCAATCAGCCCCAGCATTTT CASTSRQGSNQPQHF TRBJ1-5 TRBV2 few NA
TGCAGCGTTGAAGATGAGGGGCCTTTCTATGGCTACACCTTC CSVEDEGPFYGYTF TRBJ1-2 TRBV29-1 NA NA